This record looks at one T cell receptor beta chain sequence and its context. This sample stems from a study of CD8+ T cells in alopecia areata. The V and J ends lost 2 bases and 3 bases, in that order; junction bases with no gene match: 18. CDR1 is SQVTM, CDR2 ANQGSEA, per germline. This CDR3 comprises 18 residues. In each case, RNA was isolated and then reverse transcribed into cDNA as the sequencing template. Profiling relied on immunoSEQ multiplex PCR, and the TCRdb table lists in-frame clones only, not all of them. This table holds 120,000 or so clones, 47% found once. Using a FACSAria, the CD4+ and CD8+ T cells were sorted from the PBMCs.

The source material was NKG2D-low CD8+ T cells sorted from blood. The chain joins TRBV29-1 to TRBJ2-5, with 7 bases lining up with TRBD2. This receptor was obtained from a human donor with alopecia areata. CDR3 region: CSVEPFGRPGIPEETQYF. For the CDR3, the DNA is TGCAGCGTTGAACCCTTCGGGAGGCCAGGGATTCCCGAAGAGACCCAGTACTTC.